This T cell receptor (beta chain) was identified during a study of shared clonotypes between healthy human individuals. Background on the study: Every donor yielded three CD4 naive, three CD4 memory, two CD8 naive and one CD8 memory plate.

Deep level was the assay's run setting. The repertoire was sequenced with immunoSEQ multiplex PCR; TCRdb's copy has only in-frame clones and lacks some. This sample yields millions of clones, of which under 95% are seen a single time; roughly 1.7% belongs to the top ten. Points on this clone: What it recognizes is unknown.

Overall study findings and caveats: Donor scarcity curtailed the genetic and exposure-history diversity represented herein. When naive CD4 clonotypes were compared across a few donors, around 5% were shared.

Naive CD8 populations comprised CD45RO-negative cells positively selected for CCR7, excluding terminally differentiated effector memory CD45RA+ cells. Trimming at V came to 5 bases and at J to 0 bases, leaving 7 bases not matched to a gene. The CDR3 extends over 18 amino acids. Germline V gene lookup returns CDR1 MNHEY and CDR2 SMNVEV (reference sequence). The clonotype originates from a man aged 18 to 35 in good health. Some clones in this sample may be carry-over from other donors' samples. Sequencing was performed on naive CD8+ T cells from PBMCs. This rearrangement joins TRBV27 to TRBJ2-1; 13 bases are a match to TRBD2. CDR3 sequence reads: CASSDGTSGMSSYNEQFF. The CDR3 nucleotides are TGTGCCAGCAGTGACGGGACTAGCGGGATGAGCTCCTACAATGAGCAGTTCTTC.